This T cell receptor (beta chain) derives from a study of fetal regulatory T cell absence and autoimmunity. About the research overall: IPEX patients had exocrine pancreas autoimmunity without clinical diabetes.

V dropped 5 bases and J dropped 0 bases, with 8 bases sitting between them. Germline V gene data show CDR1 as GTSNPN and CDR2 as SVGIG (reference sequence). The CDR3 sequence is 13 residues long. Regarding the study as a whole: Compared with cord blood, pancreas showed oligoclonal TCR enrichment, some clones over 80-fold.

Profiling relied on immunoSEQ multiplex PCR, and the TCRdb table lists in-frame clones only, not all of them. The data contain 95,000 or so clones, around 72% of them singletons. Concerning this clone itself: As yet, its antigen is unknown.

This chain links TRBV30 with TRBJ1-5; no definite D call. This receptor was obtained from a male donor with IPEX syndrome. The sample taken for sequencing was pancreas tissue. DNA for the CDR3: TGTGCCTGGGGGAAGCTTAGCAATCAGCCCCAGCATTTT. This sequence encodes CAWGKLSNQPQHF.